The rows below give T cell receptor beta chains drawn from one sample of a study of blood T cells in healthy people across ages. In TCRdb, the 5' RACE reads were re-called with MiXCR into one record per CDR3 protein. The sample lists roughly 1,100,000 distinct CDR3 sequences, 20% to 25% occurring once. These sequences were also reported in another study, on T cells of mothers and their children.

Material for sequencing was blood. The source is a girl aged 2 to 9 in good health. CDR3s include the opening cysteine and the closing phenylalanine or tryptophan. A D gene is named only where the DNA matches it firmly. Only some rows state a clone size, as once, few, many or a class for expanded clones.

clone_size	d_call	v_call	j_call	cdr3_aa	cdr3_nt
NA	NA	TRBV10-3	TRBJ1-5	CAISESGGPNQPQHF	TGTGCCATCAGTGAGTCTGGGGGACCCAATCAGCCCCAGCATTTT
few	NA	TRBV29-1	TRBJ1-1	CSVSRDMNTEAFF	TGCAGCGTTTCCAGGGATATGAACACTGAAGCATTCTTT
once	TRBD2	TRBV12-3/TRBV12-4	TRBJ2-7	CASSREPGGYYEQYF	TGTGCCAGCAGTCGGGAGCCGGGAGGGTACTACGAGCAGTACTTC
few	TRBD1	TRBV12-3/TRBV12-4	TRBJ2-6	CASSTGTGLGGANVLTF	TGTGCCAGCAGTACCGGGACAGGGCTCGGTGGGGCCAACGTCCTGACTTTC
NA	NA	TRBV12-3/TRBV12-4	TRBJ2-2	CASSTRLAGELFF	TGTGCCAGCAGCACCCGGTTGGCCGGGGAGCTGTTTTTT
NA	NA	TRBV29-1	TRBJ1-1	CSVENRFEPEAFF	TGCAGCGTTGAAAACAGGTTCGAACCTGAAGCTTTCTTT
few	NA	TRBV7-6	TRBJ1-1	CASSPRVGSGTEAFF	TGTGCCAGCAGCCCTCGGGTTGGGTCAGGCACTGAAGCTTTCTTT
NA	NA	TRBV20-1	TRBJ1-2	CSARDSDRTNYGYTF	TGCAGTGCTAGAGATAGCGACAGGACCAACTATGGCTACACCTTC
few	TRBD1	TRBV24-1	TRBJ1-2	CATSDSGTGAGYTF	TGTGCCACCAGTGACTCCGGGACAGGTGCAGGCTACACCTTC
NA	NA	TRBV19	TRBJ2-7	CTSSSGLTYEQYF	TGTACCAGTAGTAGCGGTCTTACCTACGAGCAGTACTTC
few	NA	TRBV12-3/TRBV12-4	TRBJ1-3	CASILPAVSGNTIYF	TGTGCCAGCATCCTCCCGGCAGTCTCTGGAAACACCATATATTTT
few	NA	TRBV15	TRBJ1-6	CATSRDRRADSPLHF	TGTGCCACCAGCAGAGACAGGCGCGCCGATTCACCCCTCCACTTT
few	NA	TRBV4-1	TRBJ2-1	CASSRVLGWGSYNEQFF	TGCGCCAGCAGCCGCGTCCTAGGGTGGGGCTCCTACAATGAGCAGTTCTTC
few	NA	TRBV9	TRBJ2-1	CASSVSSGTSYNEQFF	TGTGCCAGCAGCGTATCATCAGGGACTTCCTACAATGAGCAGTTCTTC
NA	TRBD1	TRBV11-2	TRBJ1-1	CASSSPGQLIRAFF	TGTGCCAGCAGCTCCCCGGGACAGCTGATAAGGGCTTTCTTT
few	TRBD1	TRBV7-9	TRBJ2-7	CASSLAKNWTGSSYEQYF	TGTGCCAGCAGCTTAGCCAAGAATTGGACAGGCTCGTCCTACGAGCAGTACTTC
few	TRBD2	TRBV5-6	TRBJ2-1	CASSSVAGGYNEQFF	TGTGCCAGCAGCTCCGTAGCGGGGGGGTACAATGAGCAGTTCTTC
few	NA	TRBV5-1	TRBJ2-5	CASTTTASIEEQYF	TGCGCCAGCACAACGACTGCGTCTATTGAAGAGCAGTACTTC
NA	NA	TRBV7-9	TRBJ2-5	CAGSLSVGAGETQYF	TGTGCCGGCAGTCTATCGGTAGGGGCGGGTGAGACCCAGTACTTC
few	NA	TRBV7-9	TRBJ2-1	CASSQSRETLIEQFF	TGTGCCAGCAGCCAAAGCCGGGAAACTTTGATTGAGCAGTTCTTC
NA	NA	TRBV12-3/TRBV12-4	TRBJ2-1	CASQEEINEQFF	TGTGCCAGCCAAGAGGAAATCAATGAGCAGTTCTTC
few	NA	TRBV20-1	TRBJ2-6	CSARDRGGAGANVLTF	TGCAGTGCTAGAGATCGTGGTGGAGCTGGGGCCAACGTCCTGACTTTC
NA	NA	TRBV12-3/TRBV12-4	TRBJ2-7	CASSFDSEQYF	TGTGCCAGCAGTTTTGATAGCGAGCAGTACTTC
once	TRBD2	TRBV7-9	TRBJ2-4	CASSLAPGLAEEKDIQYF	TGTGCCAGCAGCTTAGCCCCGGGACTAGCGGAGGAAAAGGACATTCAGTACTTC
NA	NA	TRBV12-5	TRBJ2-1	CASGLVTLPRYNEQFF	TGTGCTAGTGGTTTGGTAACCCTCCCCCGATACAATGAGCAGTTCTTC
many	NA	TRBV6-5	TRBJ2-5	CASSYIGGETQYF	TGTGCCAGCAGTTATATCGGTGGAGAGACCCAGTACTTC
few	NA	TRBV7-8	TRBJ2-7	CASSTGPGPGYEQYF	TGTGCCAGCAGCACCGGACCCGGGCCCGGCTACGAGCAGTACTTC
NA	NA	TRBV29-1	TRBJ1-3	CSVESTVNTIYF	TGCAGCGTTGAATCAACTGTAAACACCATATATTTT
NA	NA	TRBV7-2	TRBJ2-3	CASSRGFQGADTQYF	TGTGCCAGCAGCCGCGGGTTCCAAGGGGCAGATACGCAGTATTTT
many	NA	TRBV15	TRBJ2-5	CATSRDRRETQYF	TGTGCCACCAGCAGAGATAGAAGGGAGACCCAGTACTTC
few	NA	TRBV6-1	TRBJ1-5	CASTQPGRGERKGPQHF	TGTGCCAGCACACAACCAGGTCGCGGAGAAAGGAAGGGGCCCCAGCATTTT
NA	NA	TRBV20-1	TRBJ2-1	CSAVVPGAYNEQFF	TGCAGTGCCGTTGTACCGGGGGCCTACAATGAGCAGTTCTTC
few	NA	TRBV29-1	TRBJ2-2	CSVVGDRGLNTGELFF	TGCAGCGTTGTAGGCGATCGTGGACTGAACACCGGGGAGCTGTTTTTT
few	TRBD2	TRBV5-1	TRBJ2-1	CASSPGTSVSNEQFF	TGCGCCAGCAGCCCTGGGACTAGCGTATCCAATGAGCAGTTCTTC
NA	TRBD2	TRBV5-1	TRBJ2-5	CASSLEGSGRETQYF	TGCGCCAGCAGCTTGGAAGGTAGCGGGAGAGAGACCCAGTACTTC
NA	TRBD2	TRBV6-2/TRBV6-3	TRBJ2-1	CASSRNRGPGTSGRYSYNEQFF	TGTGCCAGCAGTAGGAATCGGGGGCCCGGGACTAGCGGGAGGTACTCCTACAATGAGCAGTTCTTC
few	NA	TRBV6-1	TRBJ1-4	CASRNWGEEKLFF	TGTGCCAGCCGAAACTGGGGCGAGGAAAAACTGTTTTTT
few	NA	TRBV12-3/TRBV12-4	TRBJ1-5	CASGREKEQPQHF	TGTGCCAGTGGGAGGGAAAAGGAACAGCCCCAGCATTTT
few	TRBD1	TRBV7-9	TRBJ1-3	CASRGTGRSGNTIYF	TGTGCCAGCAGAGGGACAGGGCGCTCTGGAAACACCATATATTTT
NA	TRBD1	TRBV2	TRBJ2-4	CASKQLLTGAGNIQYF	TGTGCCAGCAAACAATTACTGACAGGGGCGGGTAACATTCAGTACTTC
few	NA	TRBV7-3	TRBJ2-3	CASSPGVTDTQYF	TGTGCCAGCAGCCCGGGGGTCACAGATACGCAGTATTTT
NA	TRBD2	TRBV25-1	TRBJ2-3	CASSESRTSGSTDTQYF	TGTGCCAGCAGTGAATCCCGGACTAGCGGAAGCACAGATACGCAGTATTTT
NA	NA	TRBV7-9	TRBJ2-6	CASSLHYRDTVAGANVLTF	TGTGCCAGCAGCTTACATTACCGGGACACCGTAGCTGGGGCCAACGTCCTGACTTTC
few	NA	TRBV20-1	TRBJ2-5	CSATGDGKETQYF	TGCAGTGCGACTGGAGACGGCAAAGAGACCCAGTACTTC
few	NA	TRBV20-1	TRBJ2-7	CSARDGLSSYEQYF	TGCAGTGCTAGAGATGGACTAAGCTCCTACGAGCAGTACTTC
few	NA	TRBV4-3	TRBJ1-1	CASSQDLHTPALNTEAFF	TGCGCCAGCAGCCAAGATCTCCACACCCCCGCACTGAACACTGAAGCTTTCTTT